A selection of T cell receptor beta chains follows, all from one sample in a study of T cell changes during pregnancy in multiple sclerosis. Some clones are missing from TCRdb's copy, which holds only in-frame ones; the method was immunoSEQ multiplex PCR. The table has over 35,000 clones, around 90% seen once. The input for sequencing was CD8+ T cells from peripheral blood mononuclear cells, taken before pregnancy. These receptors all come from a female donor with multiple sclerosis, enrolled in a pregnancy study. The CDR3 runs from the conserved cysteine through the conserved F or W. Each record gives: clone size, CDR3 length, D gene, J gene, V gene, CDR3 DNA, CDR3 protein. D genes are given only for firm matches. The listing skips clone size in some rows; elsewhere it reads once, few, many or a size class.

clone size: .; CDR3 length: 14; D gene: .; J gene: TRBJ1-1; V gene: TRBV6-6; CDR3 DNA: TGTGCCAGCAGTTACAGGGGCAGGGTCACTGAAGCTTTCTTT; CDR3 protein: CASSYRGRVTEAFF
clone size: .; CDR3 length: 14; D gene: TRBD2; J gene: TRBJ2-5; V gene: TRBV27; CDR3 DNA: TGTGCCAGCAGTTTCGGGGGGGCAGGAGAGACCCAGTACTTC; CDR3 protein: CASSFGGAGETQYF
clone size: .; CDR3 length: 16; D gene: TRBD2; J gene: TRBJ2-5; V gene: TRBV6-4; CDR3 DNA: TGTGCCAGCAGTGTGTATGGCGGGGGAAGTCAAGAGACCCAGTACTTC; CDR3 protein: CASSVYGGGSQETQYF
clone size: .; CDR3 length: 14; D gene: TRBD1; J gene: TRBJ2-2; V gene: TRBV27; CDR3 DNA: TGTGCCAGTAGCTTCGGGACAGGGACCGGGGAGCTGTTTTTT; CDR3 protein: CASSFGTGTGELFF
clone size: .; CDR3 length: 16; D gene: .; J gene: TRBJ2-2; V gene: TRBV7-9; CDR3 DNA: TGTGCCAGCAGCTTATGGGCCCCCCTCGGCACCGGGGAGCTGTTTTTT; CDR3 protein: CASSLWAPLGTGELFF
clone size: .; CDR3 length: 14; D gene: TRBD1; J gene: TRBJ2-7; V gene: TRBV5-1; CDR3 DNA: TGCGCCAGCAGCTATCAGGACAGGGGGAACGAGCAGTACTTC; CDR3 protein: CASSYQDRGNEQYF
clone size: .; CDR3 length: 13; D gene: .; J gene: TRBJ2-7; V gene: TRBV6-5; CDR3 DNA: TGTGCCAGCAGTAGGGGTCAGACCTACGAGCAGTACTTC; CDR3 protein: CASSRGQTYEQYF
clone size: .; CDR3 length: 15; D gene: TRBD1; J gene: TRBJ2-7; V gene: TRBV4-3; CDR3 DNA: TGCGCCAGCAGCCAGGGACAGGGCCTTACCTACGAGCAGTACTTC; CDR3 protein: CASSQGQGLTYEQYF
clone size: once; CDR3 length: 10; D gene: .; J gene: TRBJ1-2; V gene: TRBV6-6; CDR3 DNA: TGTGCCAGCAGTGGCAGTGGCTACACCTTC; CDR3 protein: CASSGSGYTF
clone size: .; CDR3 length: 17; D gene: .; J gene: TRBJ1-1; V gene: TRBV27; CDR3 DNA: TGTGCCAGCAGTCTATTATACTTCGAAGGGAGGAGCACTGAAGCTTTCTTT; CDR3 protein: CASSLLYFEGRSTEAFF
clone size: .; CDR3 length: 11; D gene: .; J gene: TRBJ2-7; V gene: TRBV6-5; CDR3 DNA: TGTGCCAGCAGTTACTCGAGCGAGCAGTACTTC; CDR3 protein: CASSYSSEQYF
clone size: .; CDR3 length: 13; D gene: TRBD1; J gene: TRBJ1-2; V gene: TRBV27; CDR3 DNA: TGTGCCAGCAGCTTTGGGACAGACTATGGCTACACCTTC; CDR3 protein: CASSFGTDYGYTF
clone size: .; CDR3 length: 12; D gene: .; J gene: TRBJ2-7; V gene: TRBV11-2; CDR3 DNA: TGTGCCAGCAGCCCGACAGGCCACGAGCAGTACTTC; CDR3 protein: CASSPTGHEQYF
clone size: .; CDR3 length: 12; D gene: .; J gene: TRBJ2-1; V gene: TRBV27; CDR3 DNA: TGTGCCAGCAGGGCAGGGGTAAATGAGCAGTTCTTC; CDR3 protein: CASRAGVNEQFF
clone size: .; CDR3 length: 15; D gene: TRBD2; J gene: TRBJ2-1; V gene: TRBV7-7; CDR3 DNA: TGTGCTAGCAGCTCCGGACTAGCGGGTTGGAATGAGCAGTTCTTC; CDR3 protein: CASSSGLAGWNEQFF
clone size: .; CDR3 length: 14; D gene: .; J gene: TRBJ1-5; V gene: TRBV27; CDR3 DNA: TGTGCCAGCAGTTCGAATCAGGGATTCCAGCCCCAGCATTTT; CDR3 protein: CASSSNQGFQPQHF
clone size: .; CDR3 length: 11; D gene: TRBD1; J gene: TRBJ1-2; V gene: TRBV20-1; CDR3 DNA: TGCAGTGCTCCGACAGGGGAAGGCTACACCTTC; CDR3 protein: CSAPTGEGYTF
clone size: .; CDR3 length: 16; D gene: TRBD2; J gene: TRBJ2-1; V gene: TRBV9; CDR3 DNA: TGTGCCAGCAGCGAACTAGCGGGAGGAGCCTACAATGAGCAGTTCTTC; CDR3 protein: CASSELAGGAYNEQFF
clone size: .; CDR3 length: 13; D gene: .; J gene: TRBJ1-1; V gene: TRBV6-6; CDR3 DNA: TGTGCCAGCAGTCAGGGGTATTGGACTGAAGCTTTCTTT; CDR3 protein: CASSQGYWTEAFF
clone size: .; CDR3 length: 16; D gene: TRBD2; J gene: TRBJ2-3; V gene: TRBV9; CDR3 DNA: TGTGCCAGCAGCGAATTAGCGGGAGCTAGCACAGATACGCAGTATTTT; CDR3 protein: CASSELAGASTDTQYF
clone size: .; CDR3 length: 13; D gene: .; J gene: TRBJ2-7; V gene: TRBV9; CDR3 DNA: TGTGCCAGCAGCCCCCGACCCTTGAGGGAGCAGTACTTC; CDR3 protein: CASSPRPLREQYF
clone size: .; CDR3 length: 12; D gene: .; J gene: TRBJ1-1; V gene: TRBV5-1; CDR3 DNA: TGCGCCAGCACCGGGAATGCCCCTGAAGCTTTCTTT; CDR3 protein: CASTGNAPEAFF
clone size: .; CDR3 length: 15; D gene: .; J gene: TRBJ2-3; V gene: TRBV10-2; CDR3 DNA: TGCGCCAGCAGAGGAGGGGACAGCACCACAGATACGCAGTATTTT; CDR3 protein: CASRGGDSTTDTQYF
clone size: .; CDR3 length: 15; D gene: TRBD2; J gene: TRBJ2-5; V gene: TRBV29-1; CDR3 DNA: TGCAGCGCAAGCCGAGATAGCGGGAGTGGGGAGACCCAGTACTTC; CDR3 protein: CSASRDSGSGETQYF
clone size: once; CDR3 length: 16; D gene: TRBD2; J gene: TRBJ2-3; V gene: TRBV7-9; CDR3 DNA: TGTGCCAGCAGCCAGTTCGCGGGAGGCAGCACAGATACGCAGTATTTT; CDR3 protein: CASSQFAGGSTDTQYF
clone size: .; CDR3 length: 13; D gene: .; J gene: TRBJ1-2; V gene: TRBV9; CDR3 DNA: TGTGCCAGCAGCGCAGGTAACGACTATGGCTACACCTTC; CDR3 protein: CASSAGNDYGYTF
clone size: .; CDR3 length: 15; D gene: .; J gene: TRBJ2-1; V gene: TRBV7-9; CDR3 DNA: TGTGCCAGCTCGGGAGCGCCGAGCTCCTACAATGAGCAGTTCTTC; CDR3 protein: CASSGAPSSYNEQFF
clone size: .; CDR3 length: 14; D gene: .; J gene: TRBJ1-4; V gene: TRBV30; CDR3 DNA: TGTGCCTGGAGCAGGTTTGGAACTAATGAAAAACTGTTTTTT; CDR3 protein: CAWSRFGTNEKLFF
clone size: once; CDR3 length: 15; D gene: TRBD2; J gene: TRBJ2-5; V gene: TRBV5-5; CDR3 DNA: TGTGCCAGCAGCTTGGAAGGGACTAGCGGGACCGGCCAGTACTTC; CDR3 protein: CASSLEGTSGTGQYF
clone size: once; CDR3 length: 14; D gene: .; J gene: TRBJ2-7; V gene: TRBV27; CDR3 DNA: TGTGCCAGCAGTTTATCGTCGAGCTCCTACGAGCAGTACTTC; CDR3 protein: CASSLSSSSYEQYF
clone size: medium-sized; CDR3 length: 14; D gene: TRBD1; J gene: TRBJ1-2; V gene: TRBV27; CDR3 DNA: TGTGCCAGCGCTATTCAGGGGGCTAACTATGGCTACACCTTC; CDR3 protein: CASAIQGANYGYTF
clone size: .; CDR3 length: 14; D gene: .; J gene: TRBJ2-3; V gene: TRBV4-3; CDR3 DNA: TGCGCCAGCAGCCAAGACAGGTTCACAGATACGCAGTATTTT; CDR3 protein: CASSQDRFTDTQYF
clone size: .; CDR3 length: 14; D gene: TRBD1; J gene: TRBJ2-5; V gene: TRBV5-6; CDR3 DNA: TGTGCCAGCAGAGTAGACAGGGGGGGGGAGACCCAGTACTTC; CDR3 protein: CASRVDRGGETQYF
clone size: .; CDR3 length: 14; D gene: TRBD1; J gene: TRBJ1-4; V gene: TRBV7-6; CDR3 DNA: TGTGCCAGCAGACCAGGACAGGGGAATGAAAAACTGTTTTTT; CDR3 protein: CASRPGQGNEKLFF
clone size: .; CDR3 length: 15; D gene: .; J gene: TRBJ2-7; V gene: TRBV19; CDR3 DNA: TGTGCCAGTAGTATAGGCCCTTCAGGGGACTACGAGCAGTACTTC; CDR3 protein: CASSIGPSGDYEQYF
clone size: .; CDR3 length: 16; D gene: TRBD1; J gene: TRBJ2-5; V gene: TRBV30; CDR3 DNA: TGTGCCTGGAGTGAGGGGGCAGGGGGCGTGTTAGAGACCCAGTACTTC; CDR3 protein: CAWSEGAGGVLETQYF
clone size: .; CDR3 length: 16; D gene: TRBD2; J gene: TRBJ2-7; V gene: TRBV7-6; CDR3 DNA: TGTGCCAGCAGCTTAGTGTCTAGCGGGAGTTTATACGAGCAGTACTTC; CDR3 protein: CASSLVSSGSLYEQYF
clone size: .; CDR3 length: 15; D gene: .; J gene: TRBJ1-1; V gene: TRBV7-8; CDR3 DNA: TGTGCCAGCAGCTTAGAGGGGGGGGCGAACACTGAAGCTTTCTTT; CDR3 protein: CASSLEGGANTEAFF
clone size: .; CDR3 length: 16; D gene: .; J gene: TRBJ1-2; V gene: TRBV5-6; CDR3 DNA: TGTGCCAGCAGCTTGACAGGGTCGGTTTTACTATATGGCTACACCTTC; CDR3 protein: CASSLTGSVLLYGYTF
clone size: .; CDR3 length: 17; D gene: .; J gene: TRBJ2-7; V gene: TRBV21-1; CDR3 DNA: TGTGCCAGCAGCAAAGTAACTAGCGGGCCTTGCTCCTACGAGCAGTACTTC; CDR3 protein: CASSKVTSGPCSYEQYF
clone size: once; CDR3 length: 13; D gene: .; J gene: TRBJ2-7; V gene: TRBV27; CDR3 DNA: TGTGCCAGCAGTTTAGCCTCTAAGCTCGAGCAGTACTTC; CDR3 protein: CASSLASKLEQYF
clone size: .; CDR3 length: 15; D gene: .; J gene: TRBJ2-7; V gene: TRBV11-2; CDR3 DNA: TGTGCCAGCAGCTTAGGGGGGGTCGGCCCCTACGAGCAGTACTTC; CDR3 protein: CASSLGGVGPYEQYF
clone size: .; CDR3 length: 14; D gene: TRBD2; J gene: TRBJ2-7; V gene: TRBV30; CDR3 DNA: TGTGCCTGGAGTTTTGCTAGCGGCTCCTACGAGCAGTACTTC; CDR3 protein: CAWSFASGSYEQYF
clone size: .; CDR3 length: 13; D gene: .; J gene: TRBJ1-2; V gene: TRBV7-2; CDR3 DNA: TGTGCCAGCAGTCGCGGTGGCAACTATGGCTACACCTTC; CDR3 protein: CASSRGGNYGYTF
clone size: .; CDR3 length: 16; D gene: TRBD2; J gene: TRBJ2-5; V gene: TRBV12-5; CDR3 DNA: TGTGCTAGTGGTCCGGGGACTAGCGGGATGGGGGAGACCCAGTACTTC; CDR3 protein: CASGPGTSGMGETQYF
clone size: .; CDR3 length: 11; D gene: .; J gene: TRBJ1-1; V gene: TRBV7-9; CDR3 DNA: TGTGCCAGCAGCTTAGCGCAGGTGAGGGCATTT; CDR3 protein: CASSLAQVRAF
clone size: .; CDR3 length: 15; D gene: TRBD2; J gene: TRBJ2-7; V gene: TRBV7-8; CDR3 DNA: TGTGCCAGCAGCTTAGATTACCGGGGGGCCTACGAGCAGTACTTC; CDR3 protein: CASSLDYRGAYEQYF
clone size: .; CDR3 length: 13; D gene: .; J gene: TRBJ2-2; V gene: TRBV27; CDR3 DNA: TGTGCCAGCAGCCCCACGAACACCGGGGAGCTGTTTTTT; CDR3 protein: CASSPTNTGELFF
clone size: .; CDR3 length: 17; D gene: TRBD2; J gene: TRBJ2-3; V gene: TRBV27; CDR3 DNA: TGTGCCAGCAGTTTGCTCGGGACTAGCGGTTTTTCAGATACGCAGTATTTT; CDR3 protein: CASSLLGTSGFSDTQYF
clone size: .; CDR3 length: 12; D gene: .; J gene: TRBJ2-5; V gene: TRBV28; CDR3 DNA: TGTGCCAGCAGTTTACTAAAAGAGACCCAGTACTTC; CDR3 protein: CASSLLKETQYF
clone size: .; CDR3 length: 17; D gene: .; J gene: TRBJ2-1; V gene: TRBV5-6; CDR3 DNA: TGTGCCAGCAGCCTTCGACGGGAGAGGTCCTCCTACAATGAGCAGTTCTTC; CDR3 protein: CASSLRRERSSYNEQFF